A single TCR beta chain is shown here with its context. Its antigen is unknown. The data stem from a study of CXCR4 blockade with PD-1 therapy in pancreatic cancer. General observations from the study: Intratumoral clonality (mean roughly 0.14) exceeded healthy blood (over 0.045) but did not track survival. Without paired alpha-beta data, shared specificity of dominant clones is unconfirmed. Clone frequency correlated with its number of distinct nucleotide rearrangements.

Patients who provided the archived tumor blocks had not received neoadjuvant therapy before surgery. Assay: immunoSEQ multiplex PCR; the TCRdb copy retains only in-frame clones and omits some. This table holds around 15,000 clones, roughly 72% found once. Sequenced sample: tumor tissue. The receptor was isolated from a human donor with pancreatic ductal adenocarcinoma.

This CDR3 reads CASSIAPPRAGGPSDTQYF. CDR3 sequence (DNA): TGTGCCAGTAGTATAGCCCCCCCCCGGGCGGGAGGGCCCTCAGATACGCAGTATTTT. The V and J genes are TRBV19 and TRBJ2-3, with TRBD2 matching over 9 bases. The CDR3 is made up of 19 amino acids. Trimming removed 1 base from V and 4 bases from J; junction bases left unmatched: 15. Germline-derived CDR1 and CDR2 are LNHDA and SQIVND (reference sequence).